This T cell receptor beta chain was sequenced during a study of blood T cell repertoires in COVID-19. Under the authors' procedure: For nucleated cells, counts were estimated from reference gene primer amplification. TCRdb keeps only in-frame clones here, not all; method: immunoSEQ multiplex PCR. The V and J calls and clone size were taken over from that table, and D and trimming were inferred from the DNA. This table holds about 150,000 clones, 70% to 90% found once. The CDR3 spans 15 residues. V was pared by 8 bases and J by 2 bases, with 18 bases between. Germline-derived CDR1 and CDR2 are SEHNR and FQNEAQ (reference sequence).

Sequencing was performed on peripheral blood. The origin of this receptor is a woman aged 55 to 70 with COVID-19, enrolled during active disease. This chain uses TRBV7-9 with TRBJ1-2; tentative D call: TRBD1 (5 bases). The CDR3 nucleotides are TGTGCCAGCGGTACTCGGGGGATCAGGAACTATGGCTACACCTTC. This gives the protein CASGTRGIRNYGYTF.